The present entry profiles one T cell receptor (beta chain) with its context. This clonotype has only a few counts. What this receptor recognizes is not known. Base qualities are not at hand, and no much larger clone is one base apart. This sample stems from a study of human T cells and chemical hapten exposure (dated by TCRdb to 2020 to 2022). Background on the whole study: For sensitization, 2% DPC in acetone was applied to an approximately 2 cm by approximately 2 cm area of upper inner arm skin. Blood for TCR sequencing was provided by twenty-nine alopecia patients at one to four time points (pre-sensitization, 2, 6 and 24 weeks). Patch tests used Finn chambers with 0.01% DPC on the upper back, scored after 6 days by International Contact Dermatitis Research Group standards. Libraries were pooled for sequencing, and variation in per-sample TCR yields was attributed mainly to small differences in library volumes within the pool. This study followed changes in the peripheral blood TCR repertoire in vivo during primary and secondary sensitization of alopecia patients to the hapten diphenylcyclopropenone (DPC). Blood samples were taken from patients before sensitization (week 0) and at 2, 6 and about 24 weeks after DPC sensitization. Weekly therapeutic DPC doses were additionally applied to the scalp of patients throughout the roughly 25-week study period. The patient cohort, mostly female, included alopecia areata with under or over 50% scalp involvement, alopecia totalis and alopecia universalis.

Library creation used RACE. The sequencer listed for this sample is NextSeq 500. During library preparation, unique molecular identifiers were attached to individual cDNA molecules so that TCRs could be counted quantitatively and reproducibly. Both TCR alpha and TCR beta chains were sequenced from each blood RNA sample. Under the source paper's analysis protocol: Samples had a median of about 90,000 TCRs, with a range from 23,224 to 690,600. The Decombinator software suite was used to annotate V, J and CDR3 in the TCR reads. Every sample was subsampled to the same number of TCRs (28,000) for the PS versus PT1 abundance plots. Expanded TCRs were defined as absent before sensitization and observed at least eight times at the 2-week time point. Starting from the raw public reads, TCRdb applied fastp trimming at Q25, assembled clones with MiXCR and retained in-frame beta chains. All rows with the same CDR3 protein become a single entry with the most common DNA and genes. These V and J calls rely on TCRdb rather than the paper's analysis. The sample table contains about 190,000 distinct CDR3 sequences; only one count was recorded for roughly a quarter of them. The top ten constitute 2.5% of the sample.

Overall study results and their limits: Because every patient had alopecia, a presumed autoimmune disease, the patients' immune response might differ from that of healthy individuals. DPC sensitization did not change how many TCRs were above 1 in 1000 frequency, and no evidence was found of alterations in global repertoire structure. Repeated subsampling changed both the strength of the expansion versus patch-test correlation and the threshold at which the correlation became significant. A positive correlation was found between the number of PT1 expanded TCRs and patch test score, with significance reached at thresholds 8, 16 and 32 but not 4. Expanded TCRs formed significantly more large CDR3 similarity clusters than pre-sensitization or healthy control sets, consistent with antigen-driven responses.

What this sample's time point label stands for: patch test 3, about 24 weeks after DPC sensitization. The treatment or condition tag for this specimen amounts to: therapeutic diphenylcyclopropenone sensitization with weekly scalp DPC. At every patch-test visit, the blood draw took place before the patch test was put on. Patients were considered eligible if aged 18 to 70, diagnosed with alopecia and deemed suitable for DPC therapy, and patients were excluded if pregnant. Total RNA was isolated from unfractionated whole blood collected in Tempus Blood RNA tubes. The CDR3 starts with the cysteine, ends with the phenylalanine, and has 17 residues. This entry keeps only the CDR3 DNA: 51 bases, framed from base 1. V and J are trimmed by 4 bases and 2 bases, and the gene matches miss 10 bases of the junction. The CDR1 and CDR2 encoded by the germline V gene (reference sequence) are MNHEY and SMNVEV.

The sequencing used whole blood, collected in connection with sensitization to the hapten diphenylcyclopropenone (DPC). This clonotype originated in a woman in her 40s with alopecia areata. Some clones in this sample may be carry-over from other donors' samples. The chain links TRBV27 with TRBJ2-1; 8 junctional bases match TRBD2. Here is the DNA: TGTGCCAGCAGTTCGTTAATTAGCGGGATCCCCTACAATGAGCAGTTCTTC. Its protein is CASSSLISGIPYNEQFF.